This is a list of T cell receptor beta chains from one sample in a study of T cell responses to AZD1222 COVID-19 vaccine. Profiling relied on immunoSEQ multiplex PCR, and the TCRdb table lists in-frame clones only, not all of them. This sample has roughly 130,000 clones, with about 90% found just once. The specimen was peripheral blood, collected 28 days after the second dose of the MenACWY control vaccine. Receptors were obtained from an adult who received the MenACWY meningococcal vaccine as a control. Both conserved end residues are part of each CDR3. Each record gives: CDR3 length, D gene, V gene, J gene, clone size, CDR3 protein, CDR3 DNA. A D gene is named only where the DNA matches it firmly. Part of the rows lack a size; the others show once, few, many or a class for expanded clones.

length: 14
D: TRBD1
V: TRBV30
J: TRBJ1-6
size: -
CDR3: CAWSVGQGNSPLHF
DNA: TGTGCCTGGAGTGTAGGACAGGGTAATTCACCCCTCCACTTT

length: 13
D: -
V: TRBV28
J: TRBJ1-2
size: -
CDR3: CASTLTGIHGYTF
DNA: TGTGCCAGCACCCTCACAGGGATTCATGGCTACACCTTC

length: 12
D: TRBD1
V: TRBV5-1
J: TRBJ1-2
size: -
CDR3: CASSIGQGGVYF
DNA: TGCGCCAGCAGCATCGGACAGGGAGGAGTTTACTTC

length: 16
D: TRBD1
V: TRBV14
J: TRBJ2-2
size: -
CDR3: CASSRDRGHGTGELFF
DNA: TGTGCCAGCAGCCGCGACAGGGGGCACGGCACCGGGGAGCTGTTTTTT

length: 13
D: -
V: TRBV7-9
J: TRBJ2-5
size: -
CDR3: CASNPDNQETQYF
DNA: TGTGCCAGCAACCCGGACAACCAAGAGACCCAGTACTTC

length: 15
D: -
V: TRBV11-2
J: TRBJ1-3
size: -
CDR3: CASSLDRIWPDTIYF
DNA: TGTGCCAGCAGCTTAGATCGGATTTGGCCCGACACCATATATTTT

length: 13
D: -
V: TRBV5-6
J: TRBJ1-1
size: -
CDR3: CASSLVGNAEAFF
DNA: TGTGCCAGCAGCTTGGTAGGGAACGCTGAAGCTTTCTTT

length: 15
D: TRBD2
V: TRBV7-2
J: TRBJ2-1
size: -
CDR3: CASSFAGVSYNEQFF
DNA: TGTGCCAGCAGCTTCGCGGGAGTATCCTACAATGAGCAGTTCTTC

length: 13
D: -
V: TRBV7-8
J: TRBJ1-2
size: -
CDR3: CASSPQEGYGYTF
DNA: TGTGCCAGCAGCCCACAGGAGGGCTATGGCTACACCTTC

length: 14
D: -
V: TRBV5-6
J: TRBJ1-3
size: -
CDR3: CASSLGGSGNTIYF
DNA: TGTGCCAGCAGTTTGGGGGGGAGCGGAAACACCATATATTTT

length: 16
D: TRBD2
V: TRBV7-6
J: TRBJ2-3
size: -
CDR3: CASSLRTSGGTDTQYF
DNA: TGTGCCAGCAGCCTCCGGACTAGCGGGGGCACAGATACGCAGTATTTT

length: 13
D: -
V: TRBV28
J: TRBJ2-4
size: -
CDR3: CASTGAGKNIQYF
DNA: TGTGCCAGCACAGGGGCCGGGAAAAACATTCAGTACTTC

length: 17
D: TRBD2
V: TRBV25-1
J: TRBJ2-1
size: -
CDR3: CASRGGLAGERYNEQFF
DNA: TGTGCCAGCAGGGGGGGACTAGCGGGAGAGAGGTACAATGAGCAGTTCTTC

length: 15
D: -
V: TRBV24-1
J: TRBJ2-1
size: few
CDR3: CATSDGGQSYNEQFF
DNA: TGTGCCACCAGTGACGGGGGACAATCCTACAATGAGCAGTTCTTC

length: 15
D: -
V: TRBV6-5
J: TRBJ2-2
size: -
CDR3: CASSYSGRGTGELFF
DNA: TGTGCCAGCAGTTACTCGGGACGAGGCACCGGGGAGCTGTTTTTT

length: 16
D: TRBD1
V: TRBV9
J: TRBJ1-2
size: -
CDR3: CASSVEGTGVIDGYTF
DNA: TGTGCCAGCAGCGTAGAAGGGACAGGGGTGATCGATGGCTACACCTTC

length: 16
D: TRBD2
V: TRBV19
J: TRBJ2-3
size: few
CDR3: CASSIDSSGRTDTQYF
DNA: TGTGCCAGTAGTATAGACTCTAGCGGCCGCACAGATACGCAGTATTTT

length: 14
D: -
V: TRBV16
J: TRBJ1-5
size: -
CDR3: CASSQDQGAQPQHF
DNA: TGTGCCAGCAGCCAGGACCAAGGTGCTCAGCCCCAGCATTTT